These 5 T cell receptor beta chains came from one sample sequenced in a study of long-term antiretroviral therapy in people with HIV. The authors ran the immunoSEQ assay, v3.0, at survey level. Assay used: immunoSEQ multiplex PCR; TCRdb lists only in-frame clones, some missing. The sample carries 25,000 to 35,000 clones, 80% to 90% recorded once. Sequenced material: unsorted PBMCs, taken around 5 years before starting antiretroviral therapy. Receptors were obtained from a man aged 50-60 years with HIV.

This chain links TRBV5-1 with TRBJ2-2; TRBD1 matches 8 bases. The CDR3 runs 15 residues. V gave up 0 bases and J gave up 6 bases; unmatched junction bases: 4. The germline CDR1 and CDR2 sequences are SGHRS and YFSETQ. Here the CDR3 DNA reads TGCGCCAGCAGCTTGGGACAGGGGTCGGCCGGGGAGCTGTTTTTT. It translates to CASSLGQGSAGELFF.

J is TRBJ2-2 and V is TRBV7-3; D perhaps matches TRBD2 (5 bases). The V gene lost 5 bases and the J gene lost 6 bases, with 16 bases spanning the gap. Germline lookup yields CDR1 SGHTA and CDR2 FQGTGA. The CDR3 extends over 15 amino acids. In DNA, the CDR3 is TGTGCCAGCAGCCACGTAGAGGGAAAGGCCGGGGAGCTGTTTTTT. It yields the protein CASSHVEGKAGELFF.

The chain links TRBV7-6 to TRBJ2-2; maybe TRBD2 (7 bases). This CDR3 spans 16 amino acids. V lost 4 bases, J lost 6 bases, and 18 bases lay in between. Germline CDR1 is SGHVS and CDR2 is FNYEAQ. In DNA form, the CDR3 reads TGTGCCAGCAGCTACACCGGGGGGCAGGAACCCGGGGAGCTGTTTTTT. This encodes CASSYTGGQEPGELFF.

The chain combines TRBV11-3 with TRBJ1-1; D not resolved. V dropped 1 base and J dropped 0 bases, with 9 bases sitting between them. Germline values: CDR1 SGHNT, CDR2 YENEEA. This CDR3 is 15 amino acids long. The CDR3 is CASSLAGIMNTEAFF. As DNA, the CDR3 is TGTGCCAGCAGCTTAGCGGGCATTATGAACACTGAAGCTTTCTTT.

This chain connects TRBV6-5 to TRBJ2-1; TRBD2 aligns across 11 bases. V shed 1 base, J shed 8 bases, and the junction held 7 bases outside the gene matches. The CDR3 contains 16 residues. The germline gives CDR1 MNHEY, CDR2 SVGAGI. The CDR3 coding sequence is TGTGCCAGCAGTTACTGGGCTAGCGGGGGGCGGGATGAGCAGTTCTTC. Amino acids: CASSYWASGGRDEQFF.